The 18 T cell receptor beta chains below were found in one sample sequenced in a study of blood T cell repertoires in COVID-19. The protocol was immunoSEQ multiplex PCR, while the TCRdb copy is restricted to in-frame clones and leaves out a portion. The sample records about 300,000 clones, 75% to 90% being singletons. Sequenced: peripheral blood. The receptors here all came from a woman in her thirties or forties who had recovered from COVID-19.

This sequence joins TRBV20-1 and TRBJ1-1; possibly TRBD1 for D (5 bases). The CDR3 loop spans 11 amino acids. Germline-derived CDR1 and CDR2 are DFQATT and SNEGSKA (reference sequence). Trimming cost V 5 bases and J 4 bases, with 8 bases left between them. The CDR3, as DNA: TGCAGTGCTCCAGGGATCACTGAAGCTTTCTTT. The encoded protein is CSAPGITEAFF.

In its sample, this clone was seen once. The rearrangement joins TRBV5-6 to TRBJ2-3; 9 nucleotides match TRBD2. This CDR3 region has 14 residues. The trim removed 6 bases at V and 1 base at J, leaving 3 bases unmatched. CDR1 SGHDT and CDR2 YYEEEE come from the germline V gene. The CDR3 DNA reads TGTGCCAGCACCGAGCGGGGGGGCACAGATACGCAGTATTTT. Translated, it gives CASTERGGTDTQYF.

The gene calls are TRBV18 and TRBJ1-4; D ambiguous. Germline values: CDR1 KGHSH, CDR2 LQKENI. Trimming pared 3 bases from V and 4 bases from J, leaving 3 bases between. The CDR3 totals 12 residues. CDR3 bases: TGTGCCAGCTCACCCCTTAATGAAAAACTGTTTTTT. Translation gives CASSPLNEKLFF.

The rearrangement links TRBV30 to TRBJ1-3; unclear D gene. The CDR3 is made up of 12 amino acids. V lost 4 bases to trimming and J lost 0 bases, with 4 bases between them. The germline gives CDR1 GTSNPN, CDR2 SVGIG (reference sequence). This CDR3 is CAWTVSGNTIYF. As DNA, the CDR3 is TGTGCCTGGACCGTCTCTGGAAACACCATATATTTT.

This clone was recorded once. The V gene is TRBV2, the J gene TRBJ2-5; the match to TRBD1 covers 7 bases. Germline values: CDR1 SNHLY, CDR2 FYNNEI. The V and J ends lost 6 bases and 5 bases, in that order; junction bases with no gene match: 9. The CDR3 consists of 14 residues. CDR3 nucleotide sequence: TGTGCCAGCAGAGCTCCTGACAGGGCTGAGACCCAGTACTTC. The encoded protein is CASRAPDRAETQYF.

V and J are TRBV9 and TRBJ2-1; TRBD1 might be the D (7 bases). The germline CDR1 and CDR2 sequences are SGDLS and YYNGEE. CDR3 length: 15 residues. The V and J ends lost 3 bases and 0 bases respectively, with 10 bases between them. CDR3 amino acids: CASSEEGASYNEQFF. The CDR3 nucleotides read TGTGCCAGCAGCGAGGAGGGGGCCTCCTACAATGAGCAGTTCTTC. The variable domain in full, with the rest retrieved from reference TRBV9 and TRBJ2-1, is DSGVTQTPKHLITATGQRVTLRCSPRSGDLSVYWYQQSLDQGLQFLIQYYNGEERAKGNILERFSAQQFPDLHSELNLSSLELGDSALYFCASSEEGASYNEQFFGPGTRLTVL.

This chain uses TRBV2 with TRBJ2-6; tentative D call: TRBD1 (7 bases). CDR1 SNHLY and CDR2 FYNNEI come from the germline V gene. This CDR3 region has 17 residues. Deletions cut 6 bases from V and 0 bases from J, with 15 bases between. As DNA, the CDR3 is TGTGCCAGCAGGCGGGACAGTTCCTTCTCTGGGGCCAACGTCCTGACTTTC. The encoded protein is CASRRDSSFSGANVLTF.

V is TRBV6-2 or TRBV6-3 and J is TRBJ1-4; D uncertain. V shed 0 bases and J shed 0 bases, with 14 bases lying between them. The CDR3 covers 18 residues. The V gene's germline CDR1 is MNHEY and CDR2 SVGEGT. CDR3 sequence reads: CASSYSSAAIATNEKLFF. The CDR3 DNA is TGTGCCAGCAGTTACTCGTCGGCGGCTATTGCAACTAATGAAAAACTGTTTTTT.

The chain employs TRBV15 and TRBJ1-4; weak D call: TRBD1 (6 bases). Germline loops: CDR1 LNHNV, CDR2 YYDKDF (reference sequence). Trimming stripped 3 bases from V and 8 bases from J, with 19 bases between. This CDR3 is built from 16 residues. CDR3 amino acids: CATSSVTGPYEEKLFF. The DNA of the CDR3 is TGTGCCACCAGCAGTGTGACAGGACCGTATGAGGAAAAACTGTTTTTT.

The rearrangement joins TRBV7-2 to TRBJ2-7; no reliable D call. Germline V gene lookup returns CDR1 SGHTA and CDR2 FQGNSA. The germline V and J ends were trimmed by 1 base and 7 bases, with 14 bases remaining between them. This CDR3 region has 14 residues. DNA for the CDR3: TGTGCCAGCAGCTTAGTGGTGGGCTCAGGAGAGCAGTACTTC. Its protein product is CASSLVVGSGEQYF.

The genes are TRBV10-3 and TRBJ1-2, with a tentative D call TRBD1 (5 bases). The CDR3 length is 17 residues. Trimming left V 2 bases short and J 3 bases short, with 19 bases between. CDR1 is ENHRY and CDR2 is SYGVKD in the germline V gene. CDR3 in DNA: TGTGCCATCAGTGAGCCCGGGGCAGGGCGGGGGGACTATGGCTACACCTTC. This sequence encodes CAISEPGAGRGDYGYTF.

The chain's CDR3 is CASSPRQGALSGNTIYF. The DNA for the CDR3 is TGTGCCAGCAGCCCCCGTCAGGGGGCGCTCTCTGGAAACACCATATATTTT. J is TRBJ1-3 and V is TRBV7-2; TRBD1 matches 8 bases. The CDR3 consists of 17 residues. The germline V gene encodes CDR1 SGHTA and CDR2 FQGNSA. V was clipped by 5 bases and J by 0 bases; unmatched bases: 9.

The table lists this clone with a few counts. The gene calls are TRBV2 and TRBJ2-1, with 9 positions matching TRBD2. The CDR3 is 15 residues long. Germline lookup yields CDR1 SNHLY and CDR2 FYNNEI. V shed 2 bases and J 3 bases; nucleotides not matched to a gene: 2. CDR3 bases: TGTGCCAGCAGTGAACTAGCGGGGTTCTACAATGAGCAGTTCTTC. It translates to CASSELAGFYNEQFF.

The CDR3 DNA reads TGTGCCAGCAGTGAACGGACAGGCCGAAAGAAGTACTTC. Encoded protein: CASSERTGRKKYF. The rearrangement uses TRBV6-1 and TRBJ2-7; 7 nucleotides match TRBD1. The CDR3 runs to 13 residues. Germline V lookup: CDR1 MNHNS, CDR2 SASEGT. Unmatched junction bases numbered 9, after V lost 2 bases and J lost 11 bases.

This clone was recorded a few times. CDR3 coding DNA: TGTGCCAGCAGCTTCGGGACAGAGAACACTGAAGCTTTCTTT. Translated: CASSFGTENTEAFF. The rearrangement links TRBV9 to TRBJ1-1; 7 bases are a match to TRBD1. Trimming took 4 bases from V and 1 from J; bases not matched to a gene: 4. Per the germline V gene, CDR1 is SGDLS and CDR2 is YYNGEE. CDR3 length: 14 amino acids.

The gene calls are TRBV9 and TRBJ2-2; 8 bases are a match to TRBD1. The germline gives CDR1 SGDLS, CDR2 YYNGEE. V was pared by 6 bases and J by 6 bases, with 13 bases of the junction left unmatched. The CDR3 runs to 16 residues. In DNA, the CDR3 is TGTGCCAGCACACCAAGACCGGACAGGGTGGCCGGGGAGCTGTTTTTT. This codes for CASTPRPDRVAGELFF. The variable domain in full, completed from reference TRBV9 and TRBJ2-2, reads DSGVTQTPKHLITATGQRVTLRCSPRSGDLSVYWYQQSLDQGLQFLIQYYNGEERAKGNILERFSAQQFPDLHSELNLSSLELGDSALYFCASTPRPDRVAGELFFGEGSRLTVL.

V usage is TRBV15 and J usage is TRBJ2-7, with TRBD2 identical over 11 bases. The germline V gene encodes CDR1 LNHNV and CDR2 YYDKDF (reference sequence). V was pared by 9 bases and J by 0 bases, with 4 bases of the junction left unmatched. The CDR3 extends over 14 amino acids. DNA of the CDR3: TGTGCCACGCAGACTAGCGGGGACTCCTACGAGCAGTACTTC. This gives the protein CATQTSGDSYEQYF.

This clone was seen more than once but under ten times. The chain joins TRBV9 to TRBJ1-2; possibly TRBD1 for D (5 bases). Germline assignment: CDR1 SGDLS and CDR2 YYNGEE. V was trimmed by 3 bases and J by 4 bases, leaving 10 bases between them. The CDR3 length is 13 residues. CDR3: CASSGRGRYGYTF. CDR3 in DNA: TGTGCCAGCAGCGGTAGGGGTCGCTATGGCTACACCTTC.